This is a list of T cell receptor beta chains from one sample in a study of cytomegalovirus exposure and HLA in healthy donors. The assay was immunoSEQ multiplex PCR, and TCRdb's table has in-frame clones only and misses some. The data show about 160,000 clones, with approximately 85% seen just once and less than 1% held by the top ten. Sequenced sample: PBMCs. The receptors derive from a girl aged 2-10 years in good health and CMV-seropositive. Each CDR3 is given with its conserved first and last residue. Fields, in order: V gene, J gene, CDR3 protein.

V gene: TRBV30
J gene: TRBJ2-6
CDR3 protein: CAWSATGYIDVLTF

V gene: TRBV5-4
J gene: TRBJ1-1
CDR3 protein: CASSSGQYNTEAFF

V gene: TRBV9
J gene: TRBJ1-4
CDR3 protein: CASSLSTGGMEKLFF

V gene: TRBV9
J gene: TRBJ2-5
CDR3 protein: CASSLSGRAVFETQYF

V gene: TRBV29-1
J gene: TRBJ2-7
CDR3 protein: CSVDLGTGGYEQYF

V gene: TRBV6-1
J gene: TRBJ2-6
CDR3 protein: CASSVQGQYFSGANVLTF

V gene: TRBV7-2
J gene: TRBJ2-7
CDR3 protein: CASSYRDRGHEQYF

V gene: TRBV4-1
J gene: TRBJ2-1
CDR3 protein: CASSLILALLYNEQFF

V gene: TRBV29-1
J gene: TRBJ2-7
CDR3 protein: CSVDIRVSVSCEQYF

V gene: TRBV6-6
J gene: TRBJ1-5
CDR3 protein: CASSYTDQPQHF

V gene: TRBV30
J gene: TRBJ1-2
CDR3 protein: CAWTHMTGAYGYTF

V gene: TRBV4-2
J gene: TRBJ2-7
CDR3 protein: CASSPDPGEYEQYF

V gene: TRBV14
J gene: TRBJ2-5
CDR3 protein: CASSQTGGQETQYF

V gene: TRBV27
J gene: TRBJ1-4
CDR3 protein: CASSYRQTSSTNEKLFF

V gene: TRBV7-8
J gene: TRBJ2-7
CDR3 protein: CASSPPGGVYEQYF

V gene: TRBV9
J gene: TRBJ1-5
CDR3 protein: CASSVGGDNQPQHF

V gene: TRBV19
J gene: TRBJ1-2
CDR3 protein: CASSPSGKSGYTF

V gene: TRBV28
J gene: TRBJ1-2
CDR3 protein: CASSRTGGADGYTF

V gene: TRBV4-1
J gene: TRBJ2-3
CDR3 protein: CASSHPIAGADSTDTQYF

V gene: TRBV19
J gene: TRBJ2-3
CDR3 protein: CASSMGREGTGEMTDTQYF

V gene: TRBV5-6
J gene: TRBJ2-2
CDR3 protein: CASNRNTGELFF

V gene: TRBV11-2
J gene: TRBJ1-2
CDR3 protein: CASSEDRGDGYTF

V gene: TRBV30
J gene: TRBJ1-5
CDR3 protein: CAWRNTGQPQHF

V gene: TRBV10-2
J gene: TRBJ1-2
CDR3 protein: CASNPGLNYGYTF

V gene: TRBV5-1
J gene: TRBJ1-1
CDR3 protein: CASSPQGQGNTEAFF

V gene: TRBV2
J gene: TRBJ2-2
CDR3 protein: CASVVNSGEITGELFF

V gene: TRBV28
J gene: TRBJ1-4
CDR3 protein: CASSLAGPIEKLFF

V gene: TRBV5-4
J gene: TRBJ1-3
CDR3 protein: CASSLRGGFGNTIYF

V gene: TRBV5-8
J gene: TRBJ1-4
CDR3 protein: CASSLRVGEKLFF

V gene: TRBV30
J gene: TRBJ1-2
CDR3 protein: CAWSVTDYGYTF

V gene: TRBV28
J gene: TRBJ1-2
CDR3 protein: CATTGYGYTF

V gene: TRBV5-4
J gene: TRBJ2-7
CDR3 protein: CASTKAGTYEQYF

V gene: TRBV20-1
J gene: TRBJ1-2
CDR3 protein: CSAVGLYGYTF

V gene: TRBV28
J gene: TRBJ1-2
CDR3 protein: CASSPRTGRNYGYTF

V gene: TRBV27
J gene: TRBJ2-1
CDR3 protein: CASTGLTSGRLGSYNEQFF

V gene: TRBV19
J gene: TRBJ2-7
CDR3 protein: CASSIAAGPTYEQYF

V gene: TRBV10-1
J gene: TRBJ2-3
CDR3 protein: CATSPGGSTDTQYF

V gene: TRBV2
J gene: TRBJ2-3
CDR3 protein: CASRMDSASTDTQYF

V gene: TRBV30
J gene: TRBJ1-4
CDR3 protein: CAWTIRGFDQKLFF

V gene: TRBV7-3
J gene: TRBJ2-1
CDR3 protein: CASSPYPGAYNEQFF

V gene: TRBV7-9
J gene: TRBJ1-4
CDR3 protein: CASSSYSSTNEKLFF

V gene: TRBV4-2
J gene: TRBJ1-5
CDR3 protein: CASSQVARNQPQHF

V gene: TRBV30
J gene: TRBJ2-1
CDR3 protein: CAWTLGGGEQFF

V gene: TRBV6-1
J gene: TRBJ1-3
CDR3 protein: CASSEALWTGYNSGNTIYF

V gene: TRBV10-2
J gene: TRBJ2-7
CDR3 protein: CASRGNSGRSSYEQYF

V gene: TRBV6-1
J gene: TRBJ2-3
CDR3 protein: CASSLRDSSADTQYF

V gene: TRBV5-4
J gene: TRBJ1-5
CDR3 protein: CASSLDRVVNQPQHF

V gene: TRBV28
J gene: TRBJ2-1
CDR3 protein: CASSLRSEYSYEQFF

V gene: TRBV5-4
J gene: TRBJ2-5
CDR3 protein: CASSSPLAGGETQYF

V gene: TRBV15
J gene: TRBJ2-7
CDR3 protein: CATSSGYEQYF

V gene: TRBV6-5
J gene: TRBJ1-4
CDR3 protein: CASSYSVNEKLFF